One sample yielded the 6 T cell receptor beta chains listed below, sequenced in a study of shared clonotypes between healthy human individuals. Positive CCR7 selection of CD45RO-negative cells yielded the naive CD8 cells, and terminally differentiated effector memory CD45RA+ cells were excluded. Repertoires were generated with immunoSEQ multiplex PCR, while TCRdb's copy carries only in-frame clones and drops some. The repertoire holds millions of clones, with about 94% as singletons. Sequencing used naive CD8+ T cells sorted from blood. All receptors derive from a man aged 18 to 35 in good health.

The CDR3 sequence: CASSSSPDRGILGEKLFF. DNA of the CDR3: TGTGCCAGCAGCTCATCCCCGGACAGGGGCATCCTTGGGGAAAAACTGTTTTTT. The rearrangement joins TRBV7-9 to TRBJ1-4; 9 bases line up with TRBD1. After removal of 4 bases from V and 8 bases from J, the junction contained 17 bases not matched to a gene. Germline CDR1 is SEHNR and CDR2 is FQNEAQ (reference sequence). The CDR3 is 18 amino acids.

V and J are TRBV27 and TRBJ2-7; D ambiguous. Trimming cost V 3 bases and J 6 bases, with 15 bases left between them. Germline loops: CDR1 MNHEY, CDR2 SMNVEV (reference sequence). The CDR3 contains 14 residues. CDR3 protein: CASSLSLQPSEQYF. The CDR3 DNA reads as TGTGCCAGCAGTTTGAGTCTTCAACCTTCCGAGCAGTACTTC.

A remark on this clone: Additional DNA sequences in this sample encode the identical CDR3. The chain employs TRBV4-3 and TRBJ2-1; the D is unclear. Germline assignment: CDR1 LGHNA and CDR2 YSLEER. Trimming removed 0 bases from V and 3 bases from J, with 9 bases in between. The CDR3 totals 15 residues. The CDR3 loop is CASSQERVSYNEQFF. The CDR3, as DNA: TGCGCCAGCAGCCAAGAACGGGTCAGCTACAATGAGCAGTTCTTC.

The V and J genes are TRBV6-1 and TRBJ2-5; D not resolved. The V and J ends lost 1 base and 3 bases respectively, with 9 bases between them. The CDR3 sequence is 14 residues long. Germline CDR1 reads MNHNS; CDR2 reads SASEGT. CDR3 nucleotide sequence: TGTGCCAGCAGTGAAGGAGGCGAGGAAGAGACCCAGTACTTC. This sequence encodes CASSEGGEEETQYF.

The sample holds a few counts of this clone. The chain has TRBV25-1 and TRBJ1-2; weak D call: TRBD1 (6 bases). Germline V gene data show CDR1 as MGHDK and CDR2 as SYGVNS. This CDR3 has 14 residues. The V end was cut by 6 bases, the J end by 3 bases, with 14 bases between. CDR3 protein: CASSQQGNDYGYTF. CDR3 nucleotide sequence: TGTGCCAGCAGCCAACAGGGAAATGACTATGGCTACACCTTC.

J is TRBJ2-7 and V is TRBV7-9; 7 nucleotides match TRBD2. Germline CDR1 and CDR2: SEHNR and FQNEAQ (reference sequence). After removal of 5 bases from V and 3 bases from J, the junction contained 10 bases not matched to a gene. The CDR3 contains 15 residues. This CDR3 reads CASSLTAGWGYEQYF. CDR3 DNA: TGTGCCAGCAGCCTGACAGCGGGATGGGGCTACGAGCAGTACTTC.